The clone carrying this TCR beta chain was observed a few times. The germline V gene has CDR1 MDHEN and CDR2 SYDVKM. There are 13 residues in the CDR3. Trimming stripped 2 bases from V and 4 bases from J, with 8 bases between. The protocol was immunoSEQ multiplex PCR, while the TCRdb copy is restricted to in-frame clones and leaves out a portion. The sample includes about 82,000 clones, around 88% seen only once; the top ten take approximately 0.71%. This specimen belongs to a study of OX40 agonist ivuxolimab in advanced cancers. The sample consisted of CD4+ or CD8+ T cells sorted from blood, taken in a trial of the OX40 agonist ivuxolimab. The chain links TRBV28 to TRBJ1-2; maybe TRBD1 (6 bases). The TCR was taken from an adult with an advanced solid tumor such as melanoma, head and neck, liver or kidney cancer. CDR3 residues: CASSLGGGYGYTF. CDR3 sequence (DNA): TGTGCCAGCAGTTTAGGAGGGGGCTATGGCTACACCTTC.